These 22 T cell receptor beta chains came from one sample sequenced in a study of PD-L1 blockade in urothelial cancer. The table came from immunoSEQ multiplex PCR; TCRdb's copy has only in-frame clones and leaves some out. The sample carries 48,000 or so clones, 80% to 90% recorded once. Time point reported: peripheral blood 6 weeks after treatment start. The source was PBMCs, collected around atezolizumab (anti-PD-L1) treatment. The receptors stem from a man aged 65 to 85 with urothelial cancer.

The rearrangement joins TRBV28 to TRBJ1-5, with 12 bases identical to TRBD1. The CDR3 loop spans 16 amino acids. V shed 3 bases, J shed 5 bases, and the junction held 5 bases outside the gene matches. The germline V gene encodes CDR1 MDHEN and CDR2 SYDVKM. The CDR3 sequence: CASSLRDRGRYQPQHF. Written as DNA, the CDR3 is TGTGCCAGCAGTTTGCGGGACAGGGGGCGTTATCAGCCCCAGCATTTT.

CDR3 region: CASSPGLARGSGANVLTF. In DNA form, the CDR3 reads TGTGCCAGCAGTCCGGGACTAGCGCGTGGGTCTGGGGCCAACGTCCTGACTTTC. The chain links TRBV2 to TRBJ2-6, with TRBD2 matching 10 bases. The V gene end was trimmed by 5 bases and the J gene end by 1 base; junction bases not matched to a gene: 8. The germline V gene has CDR1 SNHLY and CDR2 FYNNEI. The CDR3 covers 18 residues. The whole variable domain, remainder taken from reference TRBV2 and TRBJ2-6, is EPEVTQTPSHQVTQMGQEVILRCVPISNHLYFYWYRQILGQKVEFLVSFYNNEISEKSEIFDDQFSVERPDGSNFTLKIRSTKLEDSAMYFCASSPGLARGSGANVLTFGAGSRLTVL.

CDR3 sequence reads: CASSAPTGQGAVSNQPQHF. The CDR3 DNA reads TGTGCCAGCAGTGCACCGACCGGACAGGGGGCGGTTAGCAATCAGCCCCAGCATTTT. V usage is TRBV2 and J usage is TRBJ1-5; TRBD1 matches at 11 bases. CDR3 size: 19 residues. Germline assignment: CDR1 SNHLY and CDR2 FYNNEI. Losses at the gene ends were 4 bases for V and 0 bases for J; bases not matched to a gene: 11.

The CDR3 protein is CASSPATGELFF. As DNA, the CDR3 is TGTGCCAGCTCACCGGCCACCGGGGAGCTGTTTTTT. The chain links TRBV18 to TRBJ2-2; D unresolved. Trimming removed 3 bases from V and 4 bases from J, with 3 bases in between. Germline CDR1 and CDR2: KGHSH and LQKENI. The CDR3 contains 12 residues.

V gene TRBV27 combines with J gene TRBJ2-1, with 9 bases identical to TRBD2. After removal of 5 bases from V and 2 bases from J, the junction contained 7 bases not matched to a gene. This CDR3 comprises 16 residues. CDR1 MNHEY and CDR2 SMNVEV come from the germline V gene (reference sequence). CDR3 residues: CASSLYSGRAYNEQFF. Written as DNA, the CDR3 is TGTGCCAGCAGTCTTTATAGCGGGAGAGCCTACAATGAGCAGTTCTTC.

V and J are TRBV5-1 and TRBJ2-3; the match to TRBD2 covers 8 bases. Germline-derived CDR1 and CDR2 are SGHRS and YFSETQ. This CDR3 region has 15 residues. The V gene end was trimmed by 4 bases and the J gene end by 4 bases; junction bases not matched to a gene: 8. The DNA for the CDR3 is TGCGCCAGCAGCGTGGACGGGAGGGCTTCAGATACGCAGTATTTT. Its translation is CASSVDGRASDTQYF.

The CDR3 coding sequence is TGTGCCAGCTCACCGACCGCGAGCACAGGTCGGGACACTGAAGCTTTCTTT. Amino acid sequence: CASSPTASTGRDTEAFF. This sequence joins TRBV18 and TRBJ1-1, with D possibly TRBD1 on 5 matching bases. Trimming removed 3 bases at V and 3 bases at J, with 20 bases between. The CDR3 runs 17 residues. Germline lookup yields CDR1 KGHSH and CDR2 LQKENI.

The chain links TRBV6-1 to TRBJ2-6, with D perhaps TRBD2 (6 bases). This CDR3 contains 15 residues. V was clipped by 6 bases and J by 0 bases, with 9 bases between them. Looked up from germline, CDR1 is MNHNS and CDR2 is SASEGT. As DNA, the CDR3 is TGTGCCAGCAGGGGGGGAGCCTCTGGGGCCAACGTCCTGACTTTC. It encodes CASRGGASGANVLTF.

This clone was seen only a few times. V is TRBV2 and J is TRBJ2-2; 8 positions match TRBD1. The CDR3 length is 15 residues. Germline assignment: CDR1 SNHLY and CDR2 FYNNEI. V shed 4 bases, J shed 8 bases, and the junction held 9 bases outside the gene matches. CDR3 sequence (DNA): TGTGCCAGCAGTGTAGGACAGGGAGCTGTGGGGGAGCTGTTTTTT. Translation: CASSVGQGAVGELFF.

A few counts support this clone. This chain connects TRBV29-1 to TRBJ1-1; possibly TRBD1 for D (5 bases). This CDR3 spans 13 amino acids. Germline assignment: CDR1 SQVTM and CDR2 ANQGSEA. V lost 4 bases and J 1 base, leaving 10 bases between the germline ends. CDR3 sequence (DNA): TGCAGCGTTGGAAGCAGGGAGAACACTGAAGCTTTCTTT. Amino acids: CSVGSRENTEAFF.

In this sample, this clone turned up once. The chain carries TRBV28 and TRBJ1-5; 7 positions match TRBD1. Germline V lookup: CDR1 MDHEN, CDR2 SYDVKM. CDR3 length equals 15 residues. J lost 3 bases, V lost 4 bases, and 6 bases had no gene match. As DNA, the CDR3 is TGTGCCAGCAGTTCCGGGACAGCCCTCAATCAGCCCCAGCATTTT. Residues: CASSSGTALNQPQHF.

The chain recombines TRBV5-5 with TRBJ2-3; 7 bases line up with TRBD2. CDR3 length: 14 amino acids. Trimming removed 2 bases from V and 4 bases from J; junction bases left unmatched: 4. Per the germline V gene, CDR1 is SGHKS and CDR2 is YYEKEE (reference sequence). Here the CDR3 reads CASSFRTSADTQYF. The CDR3 coding sequence is TGTGCCAGCAGCTTCCGGACTAGTGCAGATACGCAGTATTTT.

For the CDR3, the DNA is TGTGCCAGCAGCCCTCCTTTCGGGGAGGGAGAGACCCAGTACTTC. Residues: CASSPPFGEGETQYF. The chain combines TRBV5-4 with TRBJ2-5; 7 bases fit TRBD2. CDR1 is SGHNT, CDR2 YYREEE, per germline (reference sequence). V was clipped by 4 bases and J by 4 bases; unmatched bases: 10. CDR3 length: 15 residues.

The chain recombines TRBV5-4 with TRBJ2-7, with 7 bases aligning to TRBD1. The ends lost 4 bases at V and 6 bases at J; junction bases unmatched: 7. This CDR3 comprises 13 residues. Germline values: CDR1 SGHNT, CDR2 YYREEE (reference sequence). CDR3 residues: CASSGSQGSEQYF. DNA of the CDR3: TGTGCCAGCAGCGGATCACAGGGGAGCGAGCAGTACTTC.

The chain employs TRBV5-1 and TRBJ2-1; perhaps TRBD1 as D (6 bases). Deletions cut 5 bases from V and 6 bases from J, with 21 bases between. The germline V gene has CDR1 SGHRS and CDR2 YFSETQ. This CDR3 comprises 16 residues. CDR3 loop: CASRSYDSQGINEQFF. CDR3 nucleotides: TGCGCCAGCAGGTCCTACGACAGCCAGGGGATCAATGAGCAGTTCTTC.

The genes are TRBV18 and TRBJ1-4; 7 bases are a match to TRBD1. Germline CDR1 KGHSH, CDR2 LQKENI. The CDR3 covers 14 residues. After removal of 3 bases from V and 8 bases from J, the junction contained 6 bases not matched to a gene. The CDR3 reads CASSPDRDGEKLFF. The DNA for the CDR3 is TGTGCCAGCTCACCCGACAGGGACGGCGAAAAACTGTTTTTT.

The V gene is TRBV9, the J gene TRBJ1-2, with 8 bases aligning to TRBD1. In germline, CDR1 is SGDLS, CDR2 YYNGEE. The CDR3 is 13 amino acids. The V and J ends lost 2 bases and 7 bases, in that order; junction bases with no gene match: 4. DNA for the CDR3: TGTGCCAGCAGCGTCGACAGGGGAGGTGGCTACACCTTC. This sequence encodes CASSVDRGGGYTF.

V and J are TRBV10-3 and TRBJ2-5; 9 nucleotides align to TRBD1. V was clipped by 2 bases and J by 4 bases; unmatched bases: 2. From germline, CDR1 is ENHRY and CDR2 SYGVKD. This CDR3 contains 14 residues. As DNA, the CDR3 is TGTGCCATCAGTGAGCCGGACAGGGGAGAGACCCAGTACTTC. Amino acid sequence: CAISEPDRGETQYF.

The V and J genes are TRBV5-4 and TRBJ2-3, with TRBD1 matching 7 bases. Germline values: CDR1 SGHNT, CDR2 YYREEE (reference sequence). This CDR3 is built from 16 residues. Unmatched junction bases numbered 10, after V lost 0 bases and J lost 6 bases. The CDR3 loop is CASSLVGTALGDTQYF. The CDR3 DNA reads as TGTGCCAGCAGCTTGGTGGGGACAGCCCTGGGGGATACGCAGTATTTT.

The table lists this clone with many counts. V and J are TRBV5-1 and TRBJ2-7; 9 bases map to TRBD1. Germline CDR1 reads SGHRS; CDR2 reads YFSETQ. This CDR3 is built from 15 residues. The J segment lost 5 bases and the V segment lost 4 bases, leaving 10 bases of the junction unmatched. CDR3 coding DNA: TGCGCCAGCAGCCCCGGCGGGACAGGGAAGCACGAGCAGTACTTC. This codes for CASSPGGTGKHEQYF.

The chain combines TRBV5-4 with TRBJ2-3, with 9 positions matching TRBD2. Per germline, CDR1 SGHNT and CDR2 YYREEE (reference sequence). The V gene end was trimmed by 3 bases and the J gene end by 3 bases; junction bases not matched to a gene: 14. The CDR3 extends over 18 amino acids. The CDR3 here is CASSSKLAIAGVTDTQYF. The CDR3 region has the DNA TGTGCCAGCAGCTCAAAACTCGCCATAGCGGGAGTTACAGATACGCAGTATTTT.

The rearrangement links TRBV7-9 to TRBJ2-7; possible D gene TRBD1, 6 bases. CDR3 length: 15 amino acids. Trimming took off 3 bases at V and 1 base at J, with 13 bases between the two ends. Germline V gene sequence: CDR1 SEHNR, CDR2 FQNEAQ (reference sequence). CDR3 residues: CASSLDSFSSYEQYF. In nucleotides, the CDR3 is TGTGCCAGCAGCTTGGACAGCTTCAGTTCCTACGAGCAGTACTTC. The whole variable domain, remainder taken from reference TRBV7-9 and TRBJ2-7, is DTGVSQNPRHKITKRGQNVTFRCDPISEHNRLYWYRQTLGQGPEFLTYFQNEAQLEKSRLLSDRFSAERPKGSFSTLEIQRTEQGDSAMYLCASSLDSFSSYEQYFGPGTRLTVT.